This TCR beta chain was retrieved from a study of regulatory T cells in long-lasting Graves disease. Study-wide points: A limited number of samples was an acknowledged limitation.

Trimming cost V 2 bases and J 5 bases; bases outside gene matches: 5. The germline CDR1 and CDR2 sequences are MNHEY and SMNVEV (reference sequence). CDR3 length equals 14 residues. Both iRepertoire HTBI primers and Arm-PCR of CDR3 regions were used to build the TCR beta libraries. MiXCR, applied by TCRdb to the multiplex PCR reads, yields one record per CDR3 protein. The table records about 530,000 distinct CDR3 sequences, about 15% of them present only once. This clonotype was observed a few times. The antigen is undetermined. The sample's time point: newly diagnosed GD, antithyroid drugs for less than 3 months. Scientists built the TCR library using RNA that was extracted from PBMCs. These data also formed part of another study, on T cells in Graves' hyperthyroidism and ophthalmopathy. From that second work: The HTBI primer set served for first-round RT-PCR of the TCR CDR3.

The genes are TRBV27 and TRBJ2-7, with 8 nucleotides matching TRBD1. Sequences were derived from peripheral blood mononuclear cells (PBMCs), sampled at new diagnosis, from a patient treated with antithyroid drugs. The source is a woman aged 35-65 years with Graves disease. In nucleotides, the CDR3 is TGTGCCAGCAGTTTAATCCAGGGGGCGGACGAGCAGTACTTC. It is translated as CASSLIQGADEQYF.